The 21 T cell receptor beta chains below all came from one sample that was sequenced in a study of blood T cell repertoires in COVID-19. Using immunoSEQ multiplex PCR, the repertoire was profiled, and TCRdb retains in-frame clones only, with some absent. The sample contains approximately 310,000 clones, about 89% of which appear only once. Sequenced input: PBMCs or T cells enriched from blood (not recorded which). All receptors come from a man in his sixties who had recovered from COVID-19.

The CDR3 bases are TGTGCCAGTAACCCTCGAGGCCCGGTTATAGGGACCCAGTACTTC. This codes for CASNPRGPVIGTQYF. The rearrangement uses TRBV19 and TRBJ2-5; D unclear. This CDR3 spans 15 amino acids. The germline gives CDR1 LNHDA, CDR2 SQIVND (reference sequence). V lost 7 bases and J 7 bases, leaving 22 bases between the germline ends.

The V call is TRBV5-1, the J call TRBJ2-1, with D unclear. The CDR3 runs to 12 residues. Trimming took off 5 bases at V and 4 bases at J, with 7 bases between the two ends. The germline V gene encodes CDR1 SGHRS and CDR2 YFSETQ. The CDR3 coding sequence is TGCGCCAGCAGTCCTTATTACAATGAGCAGTTCTTC. Its protein product is CASSPYYNEQFF. Variable domain in full (rest from reference TRBV5-1 and TRBJ2-1): KAGVTQTPRYLIKTRGQQVTLSCSPISGHRSVSWYQQTPGQGLQFLFEYFSETQRNKGNFPGRFSGRQFSNSRSEMNVSTLELGDSALYLCASSPYYNEQFFGPGTRLTVL.

The V and J genes are TRBV5-4 and TRBJ2-1; 7 bases align to TRBD2. CDR3 length: 16 residues. Germline V gene lookup returns CDR1 SGHNT and CDR2 YYREEE (reference sequence). V trimming: 2 bases; J trimming: 7 bases; junction bases outside the gene matches: 12. The CDR3: CASSFPPAGARNEQFF. CDR3 bases: TGTGCCAGCAGCTTCCCTCCCGCGGGAGCGAGGAATGAGCAGTTCTTC. Drawing the rest from reference TRBV5-4 and TRBJ2-1, the complete variable domain is ETGVTQSPTHLIKTRGQQVTLRCSSQSGHNTVSWYQQALGQGPQFIFQYYREEENGRGNFPPRFSGLQFPNYSSELNVNALELDDSALYLCASSFPPAGARNEQFFGPGTRLTVL.

V gene TRBV5-8 combines with J gene TRBJ1-4; possible D gene TRBD1, 6 bases. Trimming left V 4 bases short and J 6 bases short, with 16 bases between. Germline V CDR1 and CDR2: SGHTS, YDEGEE. The CDR3 is 15 residues long. CDR3 nucleotides: TGTGCCAGCAGCATTTACAGGGCCCATGATGAAAAACTGTTTTTT. It yields the protein CASSIYRAHDEKLFF.

The rearrangement uses TRBV6-5 and TRBJ1-5, with D tentatively TRBD1 (5 bases). In germline, CDR1 is MNHEY, CDR2 SVGAGI. This CDR3 contains 13 residues. V lost 5 bases, J lost 4 bases, and 9 bases lay in between. CDR3 in DNA: TGTGCCAGCAGTCCTCAGGGAAATCAGCCCCAGCATTTT. Its translation: CASSPQGNQPQHF.

V usage is TRBV11-2 and J usage is TRBJ1-4; 7 nucleotides agree with TRBD1. J gave up 4 bases and V 5 bases, and 7 bases lay outside the gene matches. Per the germline V gene, CDR1 is SGHAT and CDR2 is FQNNGV. This CDR3 is 15 amino acids long. CDR3 DNA sequence: TGTGCCAGCAGCCTCGACAGGGCGGTTAATGAAAAACTGTTTTTT. It is translated as CASSLDRAVNEKLFF.

V is TRBV6-5 and J is TRBJ2-1, with 8 bases identical to TRBD2. This CDR3 comprises 15 residues. The germline V gene has CDR1 MNHEY and CDR2 SVGAGI. The V gene end was trimmed by 7 bases and the J gene end by 0 bases; junction bases not matched to a gene: 5. The CDR3 loop reads CASTRLATSYNEQFF. CDR3 in DNA: TGTGCCAGCACAAGACTAGCGACCTCCTACAATGAGCAGTTCTTC.

The chain uses TRBV27 and TRBJ2-3; 11 nucleotides agree with TRBD2. V was pared by 4 bases and J by 0 bases, with 6 bases of the junction left unmatched. Germline CDR1 reads MNHEY; CDR2 reads SMNVEV (reference sequence). This CDR3 has 17 amino acids. The CDR3 region has the DNA TGTGCCAGCAGTTCGTTCGGGACTAGCGGTAGCACAGATACGCAGTATTTT. It encodes CASSSFGTSGSTDTQYF.

This chain joins TRBV5-1 and TRBJ1-4, with D hard to call. Germline lookup yields CDR1 SGHRS and CDR2 YFSETQ. The CDR3 extends over 15 amino acids. The germline V and J ends were trimmed by 0 bases and 6 bases, with 12 bases remaining between them. The CDR3 reads CASSLAGNGDEKLFF. The DNA for the CDR3 is TGCGCCAGCAGCTTGGCGGGAAACGGGGATGAAAAACTGTTTTTT. Drawing the rest from reference TRBV5-1 and TRBJ1-4, the complete variable domain is KAGVTQTPRYLIKTRGQQVTLSCSPISGHRSVSWYQQTPGQGLQFLFEYFSETQRNKGNFPGRFSGRQFSNSRSEMNVSTLELGDSALYLCASSLAGNGDEKLFFGSGTQLSVL.

CDR3 loop: CASSLGQGAYTGELFF. The CDR3 coding sequence is TGTGCCAGCAGCCTCGGACAGGGGGCGTACACCGGGGAGCTGTTTTTT. The V call is TRBV11-3, the J call TRBJ2-2, with TRBD1 matching over 11 bases. Germline V CDR1 and CDR2: SGHNT, YENEEA. The V gene end was trimmed by 5 bases and the J gene end by 3 bases; junction bases not matched to a gene: 5. The CDR3 totals 16 residues.

The CDR3 is CASSPAGEIRSYEQYF. The CDR3 DNA reads TGTGCCAGCAGCCCCGCCGGGGAAATCAGATCCTACGAGCAGTACTTC. V and J are TRBV7-2 and TRBJ2-7, with D perhaps TRBD2 (5 bases). V was shortened by 5 bases and J by 1 base, with 18 bases between the two germline ends. Germline lookup yields CDR1 SGHTA and CDR2 FQGNSA. The CDR3 runs to 16 residues.

This sequence joins TRBV7-2 and TRBJ1-5, with D possibly being TRBD1 (6 bases). CDR1 is SGHTA and CDR2 is FQGNSA in the germline V gene. V lost 1 base and J lost 2, with 12 bases in between. The CDR3 is 16 amino acids. In DNA, the CDR3 is TGTGCCAGCAGCTTAGGGAGCTACAGGGGCAATCAGCCCCAGCATTTT. Amino acid sequence: CASSLGSYRGNQPQHF. Full variable domain (outside the CDR3, taken from reference TRBV7-2 and TRBJ1-5): GAGVSQSPSNKVTEKGKDVELRCDPISGHTALYWYRQSLGQGLEFLIYFQGNSAPDKSGLPSDRFSAERTGGSVSTLTIQRTQQEDSAVYLCASSLGSYRGNQPQHFGDGTRLSIL.

The rearrangement joins TRBV28 to TRBJ1-4; D possibly corresponds to TRBD1 (5 bases). From germline, CDR1 is MDHEN and CDR2 SYDVKM. The V gene lost 6 bases and the J gene lost 7 bases, with 15 bases spanning the gap. The CDR3 runs to 14 residues. CDR3 residues: CASSRRQGGEKLFF. In DNA, the CDR3 is TGTGCCAGCAGCCGCCGGCAGGGTGGTGAAAAACTGTTTTTT.

This clone was recorded once. V is TRBV5-1 and J is TRBJ2-7, with TRBD2 matching 7 bases. The CDR3 covers 16 residues. Germline loops: CDR1 SGHRS, CDR2 YFSETQ. The junction had 12 bases not matched to a gene; V was cut back by 4 bases and J by 2 bases. The CDR3 nucleotides read TGCGCCAGCAGCCCAGACACCGGGACTAACCCCTACGAGCAGTACTTC. Its protein product is CASSPDTGTNPYEQYF.

The rearrangement uses TRBV10-2 and TRBJ1-6; D is unclear. V was clipped by 6 bases and J by 6 bases, with 15 bases between them. Germline loops: CDR1 WSHSY, CDR2 SAAADI. CDR3 length: 15 amino acids. CDR3 sequence reads: CASSRGIGINSPLHF. The CDR3 region has the DNA TGCGCCAGCAGCCGGGGTATAGGAATTAATTCACCCCTCCACTTT.

The V call is TRBV5-1, the J call TRBJ2-7; D might be TRBD2 (5 bases). The germline V gene encodes CDR1 SGHRS and CDR2 YFSETQ. V was shortened by 4 bases and J by 0 bases, with 17 bases between the two germline ends. CDR3 length equals 16 residues. The DNA of the CDR3 is TGCGCCAGCAGCCCCCTAGGACGGGAAAGCTCCTACGAGCAGTACTTC. This encodes CASSPLGRESSYEQYF.

This clone was seen only once. This rearrangement joins TRBV11-3 to TRBJ2-7; D is perhaps TRBD2 (6 bases). The V end lost 1 base, the J end lost 0 bases, and 7 bases lay between the germline ends. CDR3 length: 14 amino acids. Germline V gene sequence: CDR1 SGHNT, CDR2 YENEEA. CDR3 nucleotide sequence: TGTGCCAGCAGCTTAGGGGACTCCTCCTACGAGCAGTACTTC. Its translation is CASSLGDSSYEQYF.

This CDR3 reads CASSLVLSGGGTEAFF. The DNA of the CDR3 is TGTGCCAGCAGCTTGGTCCTATCAGGTGGAGGCACTGAAGCTTTCTTT. The rearrangement uses TRBV7-9 and TRBJ1-1, with D uncertain. The CDR3 extends over 16 amino acids. Germline CDR1 reads SEHNR; CDR2 reads FQNEAQ (reference sequence). V lost 3 bases, J lost 4 bases, and 18 bases lay in between. Supplemented by reference TRBV7-9 and TRBJ1-1, the full variable domain reads DTGVSQNPRHKITKRGQNVTFRCDPISEHNRLYWYRQTLGQGPEFLTYFQNEAQLEKSRLLSDRFSAERPKGSFSTLEIQRTEQGDSAMYLCASSLVLSGGGTEAFFGQGTRLTVV.

The chain is built from TRBV11-2 and TRBJ1-1; D ambiguous. The germline V gene encodes CDR1 SGHAT and CDR2 FQNNGV. V lost 0 bases and J 11 bases, leaving 10 bases between the germline ends. The CDR3 is made up of 12 amino acids. CDR3 bases: TGTGCCAGCAGCTTAGACTCGGTATTGGCTTTCTTT. Translation: CASSLDSVLAFF. Together with reference TRBV11-2 and TRBJ1-1, the CDR3 gives the full variable domain: EAGVAQSPRYKIIEKRQSVAFWCNPISGHATLYWYQQILGQGPKLLIQFQNNGVVDDSQLPKDRFSAERLKGVDSTLKIQPAKLEDSAVYLCASSLDSVLAFFGQGTRLTVV.

This clone was detected only a few times. This chain connects TRBV5-3 to TRBJ2-7, with 9 bases aligning to TRBD1. TRBV5-3 is filed as an ORF, its function uncertain. The CDR3 contains 14 residues. Trimming took 3 bases from V and 2 from J; bases not matched to a gene: 3. The CDR3: CARSWGDRAYEQYF. CDR3 bases: TGTGCCAGAAGCTGGGGGGACAGGGCCTACGAGCAGTACTTC.

The CDR3 protein is CASSSGGWGYTF. The CDR3 nucleotides are TGTGCCAGCAGCTCAGGGGGTTGGGGCTACACCTTC. The chain links TRBV28 to TRBJ1-2; 7 bases map to TRBD1. V lost 6 bases to trimming and J lost 8 bases; unmatched junction nucleotides: 6. CDR1 and CDR2 (germline): MDHEN, SYDVKM. The CDR3 totals 12 residues.